The T cell receptor beta chain under discussion was sequenced for a study of regulatory T cells in long-lasting Graves disease (dated by TCRdb to 2020 to 2023). For context, the study as a whole: Newly diagnosed Graves' disease patients had taken antithyroid drugs for less than 3 months. Persistent Graves' disease patients were compared with newly diagnosed Graves' disease patients by peripheral blood TCR sequencing and RNA sequencing. The study was registered as a clinical trial and conducted in China. A total of around 35 samples underwent TCR sequencing, from 13 patients with persistent Graves' disease and 20 patients with newly diagnosed Graves' disease.

The time point label, as the study defines it: newly diagnosed GD, antithyroid drugs for less than 3 months. RNA was extracted from PBMCs in TRIzol for both TCR sequencing and RNA sequencing. Graves' disease was diagnosed according to American Thyroid Association guidelines. Patients were recruited from an endocrinology department in Xi'an, China. Each patient gave 9 to 10 milliliters of peripheral blood, collected in an EDTA anticoagulant tube. Ficoll Paque Plus density gradient separation was used to isolate PBMCs, and no further T cell sorting was done. An Agilent 2100 Bioanalyzer and agarose gel were used to check RNA quality, and a NanoDrop 2000 was used to measure RNA concentration. What the research found in general, with its limitations: Compared with newly diagnosed patients, patients with persistent Graves' disease had lower TCR Shannon entropy and fewer highly expanded clones, which suggests clonal expansion. The study examined only peripheral blood because the primary lesion, thyroid tissue, could not be accessed. The small sample size was acknowledged by the authors as a limitation that may reduce accuracy. Sequencing and analysis were restricted to the TCR beta chain. TRBV28, TRBJ1-2 and TRBJ2-5 were preferentially used in persistent disease, while TRBV20-1 and TRBJ2-1 were favored in newly diagnosed disease. Patients with persistent disease shared more public clonotypes (about 3,000) than newly diagnosed patients did (966).

Comments on this clonotype: Its specific antigen is unknown. There are no base qualities to consult, and no much larger clone falls within one base.

The CDR3 runs 18 amino acids, cysteine and phenylalanine included. Only the CDR3 portion is preserved as DNA: 54 bases, with reading frame beginning at the first base. V is pruned by 2 bases and J by 0 bases, leaving 12 bases of the junction without a gene match. Sequences KGHSH (CDR1) and LQKENI (CDR2) are obtained from the germline V gene. Libraries came from multiplex PCR. The instrument was an Illumina HiSeq 4000. iRepertoire HTBI primers and Arm-PCR amplification of CDR3 regions were used to construct TCR beta libraries. Before sequencing, the PCR products went through gel purification. Turning to the authors' computational methods: Gene usage analysis of CDR3 amino acid clonotypes used the approximately 62 TRBV and more than 13 TRBJ segments found across samples. COPE and FqMerger were used to merge the filtered high-quality paired reads into contigs. BLAST was used to align contigs to IMGT TRBV, TRBD and TRBJ reference genes, and CDR3 was defined according to IMGT. Any clonotype with a frequency above 0.1% was counted as a highly expanded clone. Shannon entropy was used to measure repertoire diversity, and the Gini coefficient was used to measure V-J evenness. Public clonotypes were defined as clonotypes shared by more than one individual. TCRdb redid the processing of the public reads, applying fastp at Q25 and MiXCR, and retained in-frame beta chains. Each CDR3 protein appears once, grouped with its most common genes and DNA. Clone size and V and J calls follow TCRdb, not the original study. This sample lists 500,000 or so distinct CDR3 sequences; less than 15% were detected once. Of the sample, over 15% falls within the top ten clones.

The sample was also linked to a second study, of T cells in Graves' hyperthyroidism and ophthalmopathy. According to the second study: A patient counted as having stable Graves' hyperthyroidism if no progression to ophthalmopathy occurred over 18 months of follow-up. Hyperthyroidism patients were aged 18 to 65 years and newly diagnosed, with disease duration of less than 2 months. Any patient with an uncontrolled infection, another autoimmune disease, pregnancy or lactation was excluded. Diagnoses were based on clinical symptoms, serum thyroxine and TRAb, thyroid ultrasound and orbital computed tomography. For the first round of RT-PCR on the TCR CDR3, the HTBI primer set was used together with the Qiagen OneStep RT-PCR kit. Most expanded thyroid clonotypes (frequency above 0.001) were also found in blood, which suggests that blood repertoires may mirror thyroid immune responses. A model built on a 13 V-J signature distinguished ophthalmopathy from stable hyperthyroidism, reaching roughly 88% sensitivity and around 82% specificity in cross-validation and 80%/75% in testing. In validation, progression to ophthalmopathy was predicted by the model with 70.59% sensitivity and 72% to 85% specificity, a median of roughly 6.4 months before onset. TCR V-J signatures able to tell the groups apart were searched for in a discovery cohort of approximately 95 patients, of whom around 42 had Graves' ophthalmopathy and more than 55 had stable Graves' hyperthyroidism. Prospective prediction of ophthalmopathy was tested in an independent validation cohort of about 19 hyperthyroidism patients and 15 to 17 patients who later progressed to ophthalmopathy. The 100 or so discovery patients were divided at random into training and test sets in a 7:3 ratio. In several Graves' hyperthyroidism patients, the study also compared T-cell repertoires from thyroid tissue with T-cell repertoires from blood. Once sampling was done, hyperthyroidism patients were given methimazole at a starting dose of 30 mg daily, whereas ophthalmopathy patients were given high-dose intravenous methylprednisolone. Libraries were constructed in a second round of multiplex PCR, after which size selection and purification were carried out. Sequencing of the libraries was done on an Illumina HiSeq2000 using paired-end 100 bp reads. SOAPnuke was used to process the raw data, removing reads that contained adapters or uncalled bases, had a mean Phred below 15, or lacked an exact match to the constant primer or identifier. High-quality paired reads were merged using COPE v1.2.5, and each unique nucleotide sequence was defined as a clonotype. MiTCR v1.1 was used to align clonotypes to the IMGT TRBV, TRBD and TRBJ reference segments. The analysis included only V-J combinations with a frequency above 0.0001, which together covered around 99% of the repertoires. A TCS score was defined as the ratio of F50 (clonal expansion) to E x V (chaos), with BLOSUM62-based TCRdist applied between CDR3 peptides within each V-J. Welch's t-statistics and random forest reduced roughly 530 V-J features to 13, which were used in a naive Bayes classifier (R e1071). Sample size was not statistically predetermined, and blinding of investigators to group allocation was not performed. According to the paper, TCR Vbeta CDR3 sequencing was carried out on 135 peripheral blood samples, which came from about 45 ophthalmopathy, 75 to 80 hyperthyroidism and approximately 17 progressor patients.

The sequence came from a woman in her forties or fifties with Graves disease. Donor details come from another sample of the same person, matched by shared clones. The chain is assembled from TRBV18 and TRBJ1-1; a stretch of 7 junction bases matches TRBD1. Sequencing used peripheral blood mononuclear cells (PBMCs), obtained at new diagnosis, from a patient treated with antithyroid drugs. The nucleotide sequence is given as TGTGCCAGCTCACCATGGGGTCTTCAGGGGGAGATGAACACTGAAGCTTTCTTT. Translated, this is CASSPWGLQGEMNTEAFF.